These 13 T cell receptor beta chains share one sample of origin, sequenced in a study of shared clonotypes between healthy human individuals. The repertoire was sequenced with immunoSEQ multiplex PCR; TCRdb's copy has only in-frame clones and lacks some. The sample carries 2,100,000 or so clones, 95% recorded once. Sequenced: naive CD4+ T cells sorted from blood. Subset described: CD45RA+ positively selected. These receptors were obtained from a man between 18 and 35 years old in good health.

As to this clone: This sample includes further DNA sequences coding for the same CDR3. The chain combines TRBV18 with TRBJ2-7, with TRBD1 matching 9 bases. This CDR3 has 13 residues. V gave up 3 bases and J gave up 4 bases; unmatched junction bases: 1. CDR1 is KGHSH and CDR2 is LQKENI in the germline V gene. Written as DNA, the CDR3 is TGTGCCAGCTCACCGACAGGGGGTTACGAGCAGTACTTC. Protein sequence: CASSPTGGYEQYF.

The V call is TRBV2, the J call TRBJ2-1, with 10 bases identical to TRBD2. The length of the CDR3 is 15 residues. After removal of 8 bases from V and 9 bases from J, the junction contained 13 bases not matched to a gene. The V gene's germline CDR1 is SNHLY and CDR2 FYNNEI. CDR3 residues: CASSITSGEWGEQFF. The CDR3 bases are TGTGCCAGCTCTATCACTAGCGGGGAGTGGGGTGAGCAGTTCTTC. The full variable domain, in which reference TRBV2 and TRBJ2-1 provide the parts outside the CDR3, is EPEVTQTPSHQVTQMGQEVILRCVPISNHLYFYWYRQILGQKVEFLVSFYNNEISEKSEIFDDQFSVERPDGSNFTLKIRSTKLEDSAMYFCASSITSGEWGEQFFGPGTRLTVL.

V usage is TRBV7-2 and J usage is TRBJ2-4, with D perhaps TRBD1 (6 bases). Germline V CDR1 and CDR2: SGHTA, FQGNSA. Deletions cut 5 bases from V and 15 bases from J, with 20 bases between. The CDR3 runs to 13 residues. The CDR3 nucleotides read TGTGCCAGCAGCCCCTTAACTCCCCAGGGGTGGTACTTC. It codes for CASSPLTPQGWYF.

The chain employs TRBV30 and TRBJ2-1; a weak D match, TRBD2 (6 bases). The V end lost 1 base, the J end lost 1 base, and 11 bases lay between the germline ends. The CDR3 is 15 amino acids. CDR1 is GTSNPN and CDR2 is SVGIG in the germline V gene (reference sequence). The CDR3 DNA reads TGTGCCTGGAGTGCCCCTAGCGCATCCTACAATGAGCAGTTCTTC. It translates to CAWSAPSASYNEQFF.

The chain has TRBV11-2 and TRBJ2-1; D might be TRBD1 (6 bases). With 5 bases removed from V and 1 base from J, the gap between germline ends came to 15 bases. Germline lookup yields CDR1 SGHAT and CDR2 FQNNGV. The CDR3 sequence is 16 residues long. CDR3 coding DNA: TGTGCCAGCAGCCTATCACCAGGACAGTCCTACAATGAGCAGTTCTTC. As protein: CASSLSPGQSYNEQFF.

The CDR3 coding sequence is TGCGCCAGCAGCTTGGAGACTACTAGCACAGATACGCAGTATTTT. Residues: CASSLETTSTDTQYF. The chain joins TRBV5-1 to TRBJ2-3; tentative D call: TRBD2 (5 bases). Per the germline V gene, CDR1 is SGHRS and CDR2 is YFSETQ. The ends were cut back, 0 bases at V and 0 bases at J, with 8 bases in the middle. The CDR3 sequence is 15 residues long.

This clone is a singleton in its sample. The gene calls are TRBV11-3 and TRBJ2-2; D gene ambiguous. Germline CDR1 and CDR2: SGHNT and YENEEA. The V gene lost 4 bases and the J gene lost 9 bases, with 6 bases spanning the gap. The CDR3 has 11 amino acids. The CDR3 region has the DNA TGTGCCAGCAGCTCCGCCCGGGAGCTGTTTTTT. Its protein product is CASSSARELFF. The whole variable domain, filled in from reference TRBV11-3 and TRBJ2-2, reads EAGVVQSPRYKIIEKKQPVAFWCNPISGHNTLYWYLQNLGQGPELLIRYENEEAVDDSQLPKDRFSAERLKGVDSTLKIQPAELGDSAVYLCASSSARELFFGEGSRLTVL.

The V gene is TRBV11-2, the J gene TRBJ2-7; D is undetermined. Per the germline V gene, CDR1 is SGHAT and CDR2 is FQNNGV. The V and J ends lost 1 base and 3 bases respectively, with 10 bases between them. CDR3 size: 14 residues. The CDR3 loop reads CASSLGGVFYEQYF. The CDR3 nucleotides read TGTGCCAGCAGCTTAGGTGGGGTTTTCTACGAGCAGTACTTC.

CDR3 residues: CASSSSYGPYNEQFF. In DNA form, the CDR3 reads TGTGCCAGCAGTTCATCGTACGGACCCTACAATGAGCAGTTCTTC. The V and J genes are TRBV6-5 and TRBJ2-1, with D unresolved. The V end was cut by 4 bases, the J end by 2 bases, with 12 bases between. Germline V gene lookup returns CDR1 MNHEY and CDR2 SVGAGI. The CDR3 consists of 15 residues.

In its sample, this clone was seen once. The chain employs TRBV28 and TRBJ1-1; D is possibly TRBD1 (6 bases). There are 16 residues in the CDR3. With 7 bases removed from V and 2 bases from J, the gap between germline ends came to 20 bases. Germline V lookup: CDR1 MDHEN, CDR2 SYDVKM. CDR3 in amino acids: CASTAPDRLLNTEAFF. CDR3 nucleotides: TGTGCCAGCACCGCCCCGGACAGATTACTCAACACTGAAGCTTTCTTT.

The chain is built from TRBV29-1 and TRBJ2-7; TRBD1 matches 9 bases. The CDR3 is made up of 14 amino acids. The V and J ends lost 3 bases and 7 bases, in that order; junction bases with no gene match: 10. CDR1 is SQVTM, CDR2 ANQGSEA, per germline. The CDR3 here is CSVDKSGQGMEQYF. DNA for the CDR3: TGCAGCGTTGACAAGTCCGGACAGGGGATGGAGCAGTACTTC.

The chain joins TRBV11-1 to TRBJ2-5, with D maybe TRBD2 (7 bases). Germline V gene data show CDR1 as SGHAT and CDR2 as FQDESV (reference sequence). This CDR3 is built from 17 residues. The V end was cut by 1 base, the J end by 4 bases, with 19 bases between. In nucleotides, the CDR3 is TGTGCCAGCAGCTTAGGGGGAGGGCAGGGGCTGGGAGAGACCCAGTACTTC. Its translation is CASSLGGGQGLGETQYF.

As regards this clone: In the same sample, other DNA sequences code for this CDR3. The rearrangement links TRBV7-2 to TRBJ1-1; D perhaps matches TRBD1 (6 bases). From germline, CDR1 is SGHTA and CDR2 FQGNSA. This CDR3 has 13 residues. Trimming took 6 bases from V and 4 from J, leaving 12 bases between them. CDR3 bases: TGTGCCAGCAGTAACAGGGTCGGCACTGAAGCTTTCTTT. Its protein is CASSNRVGTEAFF.